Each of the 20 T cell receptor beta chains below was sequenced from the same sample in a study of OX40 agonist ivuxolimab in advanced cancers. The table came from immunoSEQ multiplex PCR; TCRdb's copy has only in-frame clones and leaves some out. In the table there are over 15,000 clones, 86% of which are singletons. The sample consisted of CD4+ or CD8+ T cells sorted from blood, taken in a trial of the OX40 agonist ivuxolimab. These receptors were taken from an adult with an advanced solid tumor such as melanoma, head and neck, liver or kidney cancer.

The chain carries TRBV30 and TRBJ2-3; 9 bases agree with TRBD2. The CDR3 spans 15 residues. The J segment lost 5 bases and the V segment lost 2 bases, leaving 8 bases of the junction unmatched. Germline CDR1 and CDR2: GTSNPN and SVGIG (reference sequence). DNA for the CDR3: TGTGCCTGGAGTTTACCGGGACTAGCAGGAGATACGCAGTATTTT. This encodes CAWSLPGLAGDTQYF.

The CDR3 is CASSVVGSLAETQYF. DNA for the CDR3: TGTGCCAGCAGCGTAGTCGGTAGTCTCGCAGAGACCCAGTACTTC. The chain employs TRBV9 and TRBJ2-5; D is unclear. V was shortened by 0 bases and J by 4 bases, with 13 bases between the two germline ends. The CDR3 runs 15 residues. Germline V CDR1 and CDR2: SGDLS, YYNGEE.

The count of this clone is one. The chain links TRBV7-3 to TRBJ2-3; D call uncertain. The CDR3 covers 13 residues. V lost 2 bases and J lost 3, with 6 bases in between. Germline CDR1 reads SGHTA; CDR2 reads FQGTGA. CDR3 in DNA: TGTGCCAGCAGCTTACGGCCGACAGATACGCAGTATTTT. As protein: CASSLRPTDTQYF.

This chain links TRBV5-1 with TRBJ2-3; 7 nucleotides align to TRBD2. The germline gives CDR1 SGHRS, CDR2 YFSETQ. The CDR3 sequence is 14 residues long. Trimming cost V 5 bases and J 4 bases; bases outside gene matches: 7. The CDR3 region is CASREGGPADTQYF. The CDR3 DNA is TGCGCCAGCAGGGAGGGAGGGCCTGCAGATACGCAGTATTTT.

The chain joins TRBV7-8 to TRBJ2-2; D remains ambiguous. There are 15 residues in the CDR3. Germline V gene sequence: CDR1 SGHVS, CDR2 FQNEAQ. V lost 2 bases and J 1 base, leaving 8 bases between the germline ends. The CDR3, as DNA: TGTGCCAGCAGCTTATTCACGGTGAACACCGGGGAGCTGTTTTTT. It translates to CASSLFTVNTGELFF.

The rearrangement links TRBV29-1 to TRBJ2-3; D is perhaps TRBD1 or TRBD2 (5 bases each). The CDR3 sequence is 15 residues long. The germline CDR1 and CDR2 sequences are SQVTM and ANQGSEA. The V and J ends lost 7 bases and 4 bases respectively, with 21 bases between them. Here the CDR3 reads CSGVPGPGMADTQYF. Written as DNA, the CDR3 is TGCAGCGGTGTCCCGGGACCTGGAATGGCAGATACGCAGTATTTT.

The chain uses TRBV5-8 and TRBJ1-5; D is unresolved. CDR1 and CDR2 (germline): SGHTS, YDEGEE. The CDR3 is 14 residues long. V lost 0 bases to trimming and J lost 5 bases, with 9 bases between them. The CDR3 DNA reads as TGTGCCAGCAGCTTGGGGGAAGGGCATCAGCCCCAGCATTTT. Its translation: CASSLGEGHQPQHF.

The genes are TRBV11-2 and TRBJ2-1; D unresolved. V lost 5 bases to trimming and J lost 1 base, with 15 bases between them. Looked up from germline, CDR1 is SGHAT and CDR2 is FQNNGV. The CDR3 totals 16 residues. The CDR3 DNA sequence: TGTGCCAGCAGCAAGGGTGGTGTGAGTTCCTACAATGAGCAGTTCTTC. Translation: CASSKGGVSSYNEQFF. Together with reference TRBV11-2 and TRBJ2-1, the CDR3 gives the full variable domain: EAGVAQSPRYKIIEKRQSVAFWCNPISGHATLYWYQQILGQGPKLLIQFQNNGVVDDSQLPKDRFSAERLKGVDSTLKIQPAKLEDSAVYLCASSKGGVSSYNEQFFGPGTRLTVL.

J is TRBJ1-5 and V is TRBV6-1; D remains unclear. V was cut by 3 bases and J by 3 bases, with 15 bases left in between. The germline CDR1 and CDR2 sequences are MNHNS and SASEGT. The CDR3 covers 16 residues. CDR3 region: CASSDGLGRINQPQHF. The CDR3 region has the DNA TGTGCCAGCAGTGATGGTTTAGGCAGGATCAATCAGCCCCAGCATTTT.

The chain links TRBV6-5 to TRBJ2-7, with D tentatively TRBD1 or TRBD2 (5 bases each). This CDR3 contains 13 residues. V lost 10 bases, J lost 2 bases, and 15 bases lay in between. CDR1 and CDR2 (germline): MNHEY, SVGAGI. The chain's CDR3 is CATGSGAAYEQYF. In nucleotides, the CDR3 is TGTGCCACGGGGTCTGGGGCAGCCTACGAGCAGTACTTC.

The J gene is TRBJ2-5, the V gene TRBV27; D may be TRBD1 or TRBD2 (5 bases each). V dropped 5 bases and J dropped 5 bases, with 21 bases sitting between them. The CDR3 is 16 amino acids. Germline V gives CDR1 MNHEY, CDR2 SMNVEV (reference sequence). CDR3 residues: CASSHQGTSRGETQYF. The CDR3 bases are TGTGCCAGCAGTCACCAGGGAACTAGTAGAGGGGAGACCCAGTACTTC.

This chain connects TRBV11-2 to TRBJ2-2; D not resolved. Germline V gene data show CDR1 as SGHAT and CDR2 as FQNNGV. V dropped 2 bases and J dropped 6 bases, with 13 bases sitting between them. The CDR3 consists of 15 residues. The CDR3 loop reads CASSLMDRLAGELFF. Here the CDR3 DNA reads TGTGCCAGCAGCTTAATGGATCGTTTAGCCGGGGAGCTGTTTTTT.

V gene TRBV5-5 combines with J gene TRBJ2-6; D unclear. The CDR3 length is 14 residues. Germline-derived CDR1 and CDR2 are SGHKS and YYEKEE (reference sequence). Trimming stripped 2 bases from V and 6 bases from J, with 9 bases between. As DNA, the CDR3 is TGTGCCAGCAGCTTAGTCGGGTCGGCCAACGTCCTGACTTTC. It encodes CASSLVGSANVLTF.

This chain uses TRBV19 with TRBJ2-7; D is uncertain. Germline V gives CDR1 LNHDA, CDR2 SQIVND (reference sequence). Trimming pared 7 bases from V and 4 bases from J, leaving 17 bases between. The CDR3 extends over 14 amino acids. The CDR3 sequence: CASTDSNKNYEQYF. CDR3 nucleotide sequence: TGTGCCAGTACGGATTCGAACAAAAATTACGAGCAGTACTTC.

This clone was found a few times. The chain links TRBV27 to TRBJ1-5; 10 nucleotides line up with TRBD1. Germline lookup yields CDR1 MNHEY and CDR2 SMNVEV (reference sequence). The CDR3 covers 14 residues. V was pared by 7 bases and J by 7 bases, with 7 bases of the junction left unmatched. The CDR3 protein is CASNDRGRGQPQHF. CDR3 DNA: TGTGCCAGCAACGACAGGGGGCGCGGGCAGCCCCAGCATTTT.

The CDR3 DNA reads TGCGCCAGCAGCCCTGGAGGGGGGGCGCGGAATGAGCAGTTCTTC. Protein sequence: CASSPGGGARNEQFF. The chain couples TRBV5-1 to TRBJ2-1; possibly TRBD2 for D (7 bases). The CDR3 has 15 amino acids. Germline CDR1 is SGHRS and CDR2 is YFSETQ. V dropped 4 bases and J dropped 7 bases, with 18 bases sitting between them.

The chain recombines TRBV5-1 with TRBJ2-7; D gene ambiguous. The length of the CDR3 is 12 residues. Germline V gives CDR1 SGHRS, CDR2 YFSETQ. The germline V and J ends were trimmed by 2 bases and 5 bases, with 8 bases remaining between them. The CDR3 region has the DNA TGCGCCAGCAGCTTTTATGGGGACGAGCAGTACTTC. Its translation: CASSFYGDEQYF.

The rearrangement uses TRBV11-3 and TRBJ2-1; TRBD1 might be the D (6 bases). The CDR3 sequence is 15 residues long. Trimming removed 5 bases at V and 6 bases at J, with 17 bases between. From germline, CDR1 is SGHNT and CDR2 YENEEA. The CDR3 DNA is TGTGCCAGCAGCCAACCTCCGACAGGACCCAATGAGCAGTTCTTC. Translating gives CASSQPPTGPNEQFF.

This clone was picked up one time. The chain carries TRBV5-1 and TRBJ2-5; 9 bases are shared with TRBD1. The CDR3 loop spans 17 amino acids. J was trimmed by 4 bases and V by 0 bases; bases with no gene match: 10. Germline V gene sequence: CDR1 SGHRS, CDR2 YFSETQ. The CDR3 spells CASSLALSTDRGETQYF. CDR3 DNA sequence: TGCGCCAGCAGCTTGGCCTTGTCGACGGACAGGGGAGAGACCCAGTACTTC.

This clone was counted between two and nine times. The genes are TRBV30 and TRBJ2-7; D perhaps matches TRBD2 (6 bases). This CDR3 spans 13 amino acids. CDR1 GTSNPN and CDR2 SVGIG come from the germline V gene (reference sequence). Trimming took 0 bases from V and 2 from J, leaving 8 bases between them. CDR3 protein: CAWSVGGTYEQYF. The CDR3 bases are TGTGCCTGGAGTGTAGGCGGGACCTACGAGCAGTACTTC.